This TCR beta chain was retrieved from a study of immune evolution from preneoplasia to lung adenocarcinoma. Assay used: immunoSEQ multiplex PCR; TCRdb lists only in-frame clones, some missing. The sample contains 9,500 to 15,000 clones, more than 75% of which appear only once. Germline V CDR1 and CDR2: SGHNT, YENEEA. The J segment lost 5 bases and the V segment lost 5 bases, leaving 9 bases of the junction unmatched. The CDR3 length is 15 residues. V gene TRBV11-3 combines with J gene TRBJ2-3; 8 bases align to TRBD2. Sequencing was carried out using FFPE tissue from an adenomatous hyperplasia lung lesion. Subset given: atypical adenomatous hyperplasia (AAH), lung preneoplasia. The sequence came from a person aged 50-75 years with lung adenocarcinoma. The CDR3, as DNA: TGTGCCAGCAGCCCCTCGAGCGGGAGAGGAGATACGCAGTATTTT. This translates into CASSPSSGRGDTQYF.